This T cell receptor (beta chain) emerged from a study of T cells in Graves' hyperthyroidism and ophthalmopathy. Germline V lookup: CDR1 SEHNR, CDR2 FQNEAQ (reference sequence). There are 15 residues in the CDR3. Regions amplified from RNA transcripts were the TCR beta CDR3 regions. TCR CDR3 regions were first amplified by RT-PCR with HTBI primers. TCRdb processed the multiplex PCR reads anew with MiXCR; each CDR3 protein has one entry. This sample has 750,000 to 950,000 distinct CDR3 sequences; 35% to 45% occur once, and the top ten carry around 9.3%. On this clonotype itself: The junction departs from germline at one end; a sequencing error may be responsible.

It was 8.5 to 10 ml of fresh peripheral blood that supplied the PBMCs. The TCR comes from a man between 18 and 35 years old with Graves' hyperthyroidism. The chain carries TRBV7-9 and TRBJ1-1; TRBD1 aligns across 8 bases. Source material: blood. CDR3 sequence reads: CASTLGQGATTEAFF. In DNA form, the CDR3 reads TGTGCCAGCACCTTAGGGCAGGGGGCTACCACTGAAGCTTTCTTT. Using reference TRBV7-9 and TRBJ1-1 for the parts outside the CDR3, the full variable domain is DTGVSQNPRHKITKRGQNVTFRCDPISEHNRLYWYRQTLGQGPEFLTYFQNEAQLEKSRLLSDRFSAERPKGSFSTLEIQRTEQGDSAMYLCASTLGQGATTEAFFGQGTRLTVV.